This TCR beta chain comes out of a study of shared clonotypes between healthy human individuals. The study, taken as a whole, reports: Roughly 5% of naive CD4 clonotypes were shared across a few donors. Sequencing depth was expected to affect clonotype sharing among donors. Unshared clonotypes carried lower generation probabilities than those common to all four donors.

Naive-designated CD8 cells lacked CD45RO, were positively enriched for CCR7, and omitted terminally differentiated effector memory CD45RA+ cells. The authors loaded about 0.2 ug DNA, 30,000 to 35,000 T cell genomes, into sorted-subset replicate PCRs. Data came from immunoSEQ multiplex PCR; TCRdb stores just in-frame clones and leaves some out. The profile shows roughly 2.1 million clones, about 93% of them singletons. This clone was picked up a small number of times. Its antigen is currently unknown. Looked up from germline, CDR1 is GTSNPN and CDR2 is SVGIG (reference sequence). The CDR3 has 13 amino acids. Deletions cut 6 bases from V and 8 bases from J, with 19 bases between.

The chain couples TRBV30 to TRBJ1-2, with no clear D. Input material: naive CD8+ T cells from PBMCs. The clonotype originates from a man between 18 and 29 years old in good health. Some clones in this sample may be carry-over from other donors' samples. CDR3 in DNA: TGTGCCTGCCACCTCGGCTGGAAGGACGGCTACACCTTC. As protein: CACHLGWKDGYTF.